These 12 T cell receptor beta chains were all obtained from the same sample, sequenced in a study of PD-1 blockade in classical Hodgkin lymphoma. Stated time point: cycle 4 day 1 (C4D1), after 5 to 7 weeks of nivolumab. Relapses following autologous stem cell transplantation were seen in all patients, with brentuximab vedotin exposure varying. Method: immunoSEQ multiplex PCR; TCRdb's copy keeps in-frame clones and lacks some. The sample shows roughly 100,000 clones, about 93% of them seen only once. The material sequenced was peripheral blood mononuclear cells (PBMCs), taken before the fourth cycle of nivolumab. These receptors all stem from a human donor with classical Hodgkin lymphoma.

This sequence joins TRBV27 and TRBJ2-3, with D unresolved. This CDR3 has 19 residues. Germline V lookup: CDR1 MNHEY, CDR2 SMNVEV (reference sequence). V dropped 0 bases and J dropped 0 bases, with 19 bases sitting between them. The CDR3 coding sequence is TGTGCCAGCAGTTTATCCTTTTCCCCCCAAAGGGCAAGCACAGATACGCAGTATTTT. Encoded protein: CASSLSFSPQRASTDTQYF.

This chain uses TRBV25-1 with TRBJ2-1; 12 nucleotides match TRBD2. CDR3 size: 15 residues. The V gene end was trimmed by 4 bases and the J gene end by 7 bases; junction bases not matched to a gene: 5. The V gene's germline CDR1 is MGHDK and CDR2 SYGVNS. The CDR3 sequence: CASSASGRAWNEQFF. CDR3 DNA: TGTGCCAGCAGTGCTAGCGGGAGGGCATGGAATGAGCAGTTCTTC.

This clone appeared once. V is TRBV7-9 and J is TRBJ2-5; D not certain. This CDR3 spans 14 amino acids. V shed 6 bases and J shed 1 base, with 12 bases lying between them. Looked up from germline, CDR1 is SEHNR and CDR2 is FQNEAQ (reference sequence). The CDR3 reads CASSPGNSQETQYF. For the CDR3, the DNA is TGTGCCAGCAGTCCCGGCAACAGCCAAGAGACCCAGTACTTC.

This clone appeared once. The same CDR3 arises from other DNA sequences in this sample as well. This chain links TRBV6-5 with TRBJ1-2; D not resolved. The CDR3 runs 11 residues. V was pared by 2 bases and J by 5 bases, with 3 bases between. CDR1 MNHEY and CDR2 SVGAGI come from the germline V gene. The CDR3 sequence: CASSYGYGYTF. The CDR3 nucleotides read TGTGCCAGCAGTTACGGTTATGGCTACACCTTC.

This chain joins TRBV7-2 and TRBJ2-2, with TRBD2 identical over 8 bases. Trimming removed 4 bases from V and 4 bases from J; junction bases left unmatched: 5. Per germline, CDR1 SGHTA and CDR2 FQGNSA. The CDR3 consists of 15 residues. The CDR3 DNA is TGTGCCAGCAGCTCAGCGGGAGCCGTCACCGGGGAGCTGTTTTTT. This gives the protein CASSSAGAVTGELFF.

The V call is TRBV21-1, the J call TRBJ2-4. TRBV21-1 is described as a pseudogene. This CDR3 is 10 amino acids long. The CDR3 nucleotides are TGTGCCAGCGGCAAAAACATTCAGTACTTC. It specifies CASGKNIQYF.

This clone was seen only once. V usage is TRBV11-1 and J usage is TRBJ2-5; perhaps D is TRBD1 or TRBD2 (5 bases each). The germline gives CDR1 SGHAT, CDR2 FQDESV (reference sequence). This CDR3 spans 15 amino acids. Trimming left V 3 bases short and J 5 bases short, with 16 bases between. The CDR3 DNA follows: TGTGCCAGCAGCTTGGACTTGGACAACGAGGAGACCCAGTACTTC. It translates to CASSLDLDNEETQYF.

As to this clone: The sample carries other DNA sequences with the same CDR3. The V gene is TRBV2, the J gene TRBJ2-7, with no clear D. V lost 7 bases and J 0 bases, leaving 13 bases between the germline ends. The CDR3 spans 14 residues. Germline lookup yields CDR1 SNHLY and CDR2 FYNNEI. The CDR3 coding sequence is TGTGCCAGCACCGTAACAGAATTCTCCTACGAGCAGTACTTC. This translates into CASTVTEFSYEQYF.

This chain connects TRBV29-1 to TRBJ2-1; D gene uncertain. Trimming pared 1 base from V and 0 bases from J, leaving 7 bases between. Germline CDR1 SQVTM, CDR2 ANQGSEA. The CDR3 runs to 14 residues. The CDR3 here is CSVEGRISYNEQFF. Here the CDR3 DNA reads TGCAGCGTTGAAGGCAGAATCTCCTACAATGAGCAGTTCTTC.

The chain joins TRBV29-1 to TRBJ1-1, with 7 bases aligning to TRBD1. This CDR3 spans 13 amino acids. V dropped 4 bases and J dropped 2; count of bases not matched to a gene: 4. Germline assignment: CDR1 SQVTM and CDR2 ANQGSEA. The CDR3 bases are TGCAGCGTTGTGAGGGGGCGCAACACTGAAGCTTTCTTT. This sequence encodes CSVVRGRNTEAFF.

CDR3 DNA: TGTGCCAGCTCACCAGGGCAGACGAACACCGGGGAGCTGTTTTTT. As protein: CASSPGQTNTGELFF. The V and J genes are TRBV18 and TRBJ2-2; D unclear. The CDR3 sequence is 15 residues long. V lost 2 bases, J lost 0 bases, and 7 bases lay in between. From germline, CDR1 is KGHSH and CDR2 LQKENI. The full variable domain, its missing parts supplied by reference TRBV18 and TRBJ2-2, is NAGVMQNPRHLVRRRGQEARLRCSPMKGHSHVYWYRQLPEEGLKFMVYLQKENIIDESGMPKERFSAEFPKEGPSILRIQQVVRGDSAAYFCASSPGQTNTGELFFGEGSRLTVL.

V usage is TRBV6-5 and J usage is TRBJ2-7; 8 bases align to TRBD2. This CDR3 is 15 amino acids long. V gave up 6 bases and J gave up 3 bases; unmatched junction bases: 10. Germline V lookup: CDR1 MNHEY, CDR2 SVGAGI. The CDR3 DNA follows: TGTGCCAGCAGCAAACTAGCGGACATTCGCTACGAGCAGTACTTC. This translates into CASSKLADIRYEQYF.